The clone carrying this TCR beta chain showed up just once. This sample was taken from a study of blood T cell repertoires in COVID-19. In the study overall: Collection of acute and convalescent COVID-19 samples took place in the United States, Italy and Spain. From T cells, B-cell-depleted T cells, or PBMCs came the material, which was cDNA or gDNA.

The J segment lost 2 bases and the V segment lost 0 bases, leaving 7 bases of the junction unmatched. Germline CDR1 is SGHRS and CDR2 is YFSETQ. This CDR3 comprises 16 residues. Original processing methods: Reference gene primer amplification gave estimated nucleated cell counts. Assay: immunoSEQ multiplex PCR; the TCRdb copy retains only in-frame clones and omits some. For V, J and clone size, that table is used; D and trimming come from the DNA. The sample holds about 76,000 clones, roughly 90% seen once. The clonotype originates from a human donor in a cohort sampled during active COVID-19. The genes are TRBV5-1 and TRBJ2-5; 7 nucleotides agree with TRBD2. Sequencing was carried out using peripheral blood. CDR3 region: CASSLDPSGPQETQYF. The CDR3 coding sequence is TGCGCCAGCAGCTTGGATCCTAGCGGCCCTCAAGAGACCCAGTACTTC.